This is a list of T cell receptor beta chains from one sample in a study of post-analysis software for immune sequencing data. Using its own MiXCR run on the PCR reads, TCRdb lists one record per CDR3 protein. The table lists about 820,000 distinct CDR3 sequences, about 53% of them singletons, with about 4.8% in the top ten. Specimen: blood. The source is a girl between 5 and 17 years old with multiple sclerosis. Each CDR3 is given with its conserved first and last residue. The order of the fields is CDR3 DNA, CDR3 protein, J gene, D gene, clone size, V gene. D genes are given only for firm matches. Rows give clone size only sometimes, using once, few, many, or a class for an expanded clone.

CDR3 DNA: TGCGCCAGCAGCCAAGATCATGGCGGGCGGGGGGGCACGAATGAGCAGTTCTTC
CDR3 protein: CASSQDHGGRGGTNEQFF
J gene: TRBJ2-1
D gene: TRBD2
clone size: many
V gene: TRBV4-1

CDR3 DNA: TGCAGTGCTAGAGATAAGGAGAGCTATGGCTACACCTTC
CDR3 protein: CSARDKESYGYTF
J gene: TRBJ1-2
D gene: .
clone size: .
V gene: TRBV20-1

CDR3 DNA: TGTGCCAGCAGCATCACCACAGGAATTCAATACGAGCAGTACTTC
CDR3 protein: CASSITTGIQYEQYF
J gene: TRBJ2-7
D gene: .
clone size: few
V gene: TRBV11-1

CDR3 DNA: TGTGCCAGTAGTTCCCCAGCGGGAGAGGGCACAGATACGCAGTATTTT
CDR3 protein: CASSSPAGEGTDTQYF
J gene: TRBJ2-3
D gene: TRBD2
clone size: few
V gene: TRBV19

CDR3 DNA: TGCAGCGTTCAGGACTGGGTGCGCACAGATACGCAGTATTTT
CDR3 protein: CSVQDWVRTDTQYF
J gene: TRBJ2-3
D gene: .
clone size: .
V gene: TRBV29-1

CDR3 DNA: TGCAGTGCTGGCTCATACCGCCTGAACACTGAAGCTTTCTTT
CDR3 protein: CSAGSYRLNTEAFF
J gene: TRBJ1-1
D gene: .
clone size: .
V gene: TRBV20-1

CDR3 DNA: TGCAGTGCTAACGGACAGGGGATGGATTCACCCCTCCACTTT
CDR3 protein: CSANGQGMDSPLHF
J gene: TRBJ1-6
D gene: TRBD1
clone size: .
V gene: TRBV20-1

CDR3 DNA: TGTGCCAGCAGCCAAGATTGGCGCGGGGGGGCAGGTGAAGCTTTCTTT
CDR3 protein: CASSQDWRGGAGEAFF
J gene: TRBJ1-1
D gene: .
clone size: .
V gene: TRBV3-1

CDR3 DNA: TGTGCCAGCAGTCAGACTAGCGGGAGGCAAGAGACCCAGTACTTC
CDR3 protein: CASSQTSGRQETQYF
J gene: TRBJ2-5
D gene: TRBD2
clone size: .
V gene: TRBV9

CDR3 DNA: TGTGCCAGCAGCGTAGTCGGAGCTCTCGAGCAGTTCTTC
CDR3 protein: CASSVVGALEQFF
J gene: TRBJ2-1
D gene: .
clone size: .
V gene: TRBV9

CDR3 DNA: TGTGCCAGCAACTTGGACGGCGGGGGGAGCTCCTACGAGCAGTACTTC
CDR3 protein: CASNLDGGGSSYEQYF
J gene: TRBJ2-7
D gene: TRBD2
clone size: .
V gene: TRBV5-6

CDR3 DNA: TGTGCCAGCAGTTTGAGGATGACTGATGGCTACACCTTC
CDR3 protein: CASSLRMTDGYTF
J gene: TRBJ1-2
D gene: .
clone size: .
V gene: TRBV12-3/TRBV12-4

CDR3 DNA: TGCAGTGCTTACAGGGGCAGAGTCATGAACACTGAAGCTTTCTTT
CDR3 protein: CSAYRGRVMNTEAFF
J gene: TRBJ1-1
D gene: TRBD1
clone size: few
V gene: TRBV20-1

CDR3 DNA: TGCAGTGCTAGAGATTCAGACAGGGAGTACGAGCAGTACTTC
CDR3 protein: CSARDSDREYEQYF
J gene: TRBJ2-7
D gene: TRBD1
clone size: .
V gene: TRBV20-1

CDR3 DNA: TGTGCCAGCAGACCCAGTTGGGCGAACACTGAAGCTTTCTTT
CDR3 protein: CASRPSWANTEAFF
J gene: TRBJ1-1
D gene: .
clone size: .
V gene: TRBV6-5

CDR3 DNA: TGCAGCGTTGAGGAGGGGCAAGAGACCCAGTACTTC
CDR3 protein: CSVEEGQETQYF
J gene: TRBJ2-5
D gene: .
clone size: .
V gene: TRBV29-1

CDR3 DNA: TGTGCCAGCAGTCCAAGGGGACTACATGGGAATGAGCAGTTCTTC
CDR3 protein: CASSPRGLHGNEQFF
J gene: TRBJ2-1
D gene: TRBD2
clone size: once
V gene: TRBV27

CDR3 DNA: TGCAGCGTCGCCGGGACTCGCGACTTCTACGAGCAGTACTTC
CDR3 protein: CSVAGTRDFYEQYF
J gene: TRBJ2-7
D gene: .
clone size: .
V gene: TRBV29-1

CDR3 DNA: TGCAGTGGTCGCCGCTCGGGCCTCCGGGACGAGCAGTACTTC
CDR3 protein: CSGRRSGLRDEQYF
J gene: TRBJ2-7
D gene: .
clone size: once
V gene: TRBV20-1

CDR3 DNA: TGTGCCAGCAGGTTAACTAGCAAACCCCACGAGCAGTACTTC
CDR3 protein: CASRLTSKPHEQYF
J gene: TRBJ2-7
D gene: .
clone size: .
V gene: TRBV6-6

CDR3 DNA: TGTGCCATCAGTGAGTCGGGAAAGATCCAAGAGACCCAGTACTTC
CDR3 protein: CAISESGKIQETQYF
J gene: TRBJ2-5
D gene: .
clone size: .
V gene: TRBV10-3

CDR3 DNA: TGTGCCAGCAGTTACTTGACTAGCGGGACCCAGTACTTC
CDR3 protein: CASSYLTSGTQYF
J gene: TRBJ2-5
D gene: TRBD2
clone size: .
V gene: TRBV6-6

CDR3 DNA: TGTGCCACCAGGGACAGGCTCACAGATACGCAGTATTTT
CDR3 protein: CATRDRLTDTQYF
J gene: TRBJ2-3
D gene: TRBD1
clone size: .
V gene: TRBV24-1

CDR3 DNA: TGCAGCGTTGGGGCGGGTAACTATGGCTACACCTTC
CDR3 protein: CSVGAGNYGYTF
J gene: TRBJ1-2
D gene: .
clone size: few
V gene: TRBV29-1

CDR3 DNA: TGTGCTACCCTCGGGGAGACCCAGTACTTC
CDR3 protein: CATLGETQYF
J gene: TRBJ2-5
D gene: .
clone size: .
V gene: TRBV12-5

CDR3 DNA: TGTGCCACTTCTAGACAGGGCTACGAGCAGTACTTC
CDR3 protein: CATSRQGYEQYF
J gene: TRBJ2-7
D gene: TRBD1
clone size: .
V gene: TRBV15

CDR3 DNA: TGTGCCAGCAGTTACAGCGGGCCCACAGATACGCAGTATTTT
CDR3 protein: CASSYSGPTDTQYF
J gene: TRBJ2-3
D gene: .
clone size: .
V gene: TRBV6-5

CDR3 DNA: TGCAGCGTTGGTCAGCTACTTGGGACCGAGCAGTACTTC
CDR3 protein: CSVGQLLGTEQYF
J gene: TRBJ2-7
D gene: .
clone size: few
V gene: TRBV29-1

CDR3 DNA: TGCAGCGTCCCGACAGGAAACATTCAGTACTTC
CDR3 protein: CSVPTGNIQYF
J gene: TRBJ2-4
D gene: .
clone size: .
V gene: TRBV29-1

CDR3 DNA: TGTGCCACCAGAACTTTAGGACTAGCGGGATACAATGAGCAGTTCTTC
CDR3 protein: CATRTLGLAGYNEQFF
J gene: TRBJ2-1
D gene: TRBD2
clone size: .
V gene: TRBV6-5

CDR3 DNA: TGTGCCACGGCGACCCAAGAGACCCAGTACTTC
CDR3 protein: CATATQETQYF
J gene: TRBJ2-5
D gene: .
clone size: .
V gene: TRBV10-3

CDR3 DNA: TGTGCCACCAGCGCTACAGGGACAGGGGCGCGGGGAGGCTACACCTTC
CDR3 protein: CATSATGTGARGGYTF
J gene: TRBJ1-2
D gene: TRBD1
clone size: few
V gene: TRBV15

CDR3 DNA: TGTGCCAGCAGCTTGGACGCCACAATTCATACGCAGTATTTT
CDR3 protein: CASSLDATIHTQYF
J gene: TRBJ2-3
D gene: .
clone size: .
V gene: TRBV7-6

CDR3 DNA: TGTGCTAGCAGCTTTAGGTCGGGACTAGCAAATGAGCAGTTCTTC
CDR3 protein: CASSFRSGLANEQFF
J gene: TRBJ2-1
D gene: TRBD2
clone size: .
V gene: TRBV7-7

CDR3 DNA: TGCAGTGCTCCCCGACAGGGGCTTAGCACAGATACGCAGTATTTT
CDR3 protein: CSAPRQGLSTDTQYF
J gene: TRBJ2-3
D gene: TRBD1
clone size: .
V gene: TRBV20-1

CDR3 DNA: TGTGCCACCAGCAGAGCGGGAATCCGGTACGAGCAGTACTTC
CDR3 protein: CATSRAGIRYEQYF
J gene: TRBJ2-7
D gene: .
clone size: .
V gene: TRBV15

CDR3 DNA: TGTGCCAGCAGCTTAAATCCTAGCGGTACCTACAATGAGCAGTTCTTC
CDR3 protein: CASSLNPSGTYNEQFF
J gene: TRBJ2-1
D gene: TRBD2
clone size: .
V gene: TRBV7-2